What follows are 21 T cell receptor beta chains derived from one specimen sequenced in a study of liver allograft versus peripheral blood T cells. On the study more broadly: Recipients' peripheral blood supplied the T cell receptor repertoires against which those in transplanted livers were compared.

TCRdb independently ran MiXCR on the reads; one entry per CDR3 protein. This sample has about 9,200 distinct CDR3 sequences, with approximately 20% found just once. The receptors were gathered from a human patient who had a liver transplant. Among the T cells, some may be from the graft donor.

By share of the sample, this clonotype is medium-sized. The V call is TRBV18, the J call TRBJ1-6; D not resolved. Germline V gene sequence: CDR1 KGHSH, CDR2 LQKENI. The CDR3 is 14 residues long. The ends were cut back, 3 bases at V and 6 bases at J, with 9 bases in the middle. CDR3 in amino acids: CASSPLLSNSPLHF. Written as DNA, the CDR3 is TGTGCCAGCTCACCCCTGCTGAGTAATTCACCCCTCCACTTT.

This clonotype ranks as medium-sized. The junction does not match germline at one end; this may be a read error. The chain employs TRBV19 and TRBJ2-3, with no clear D. This CDR3 is 14 amino acids long. Germline loops: CDR1 LNHDA, CDR2 SQIVND (reference sequence). CDR3 sequence reads: CASTDRAGTYTQYF. DNA for the CDR3: TGTGCCAGTACCGATAGGGCAGGCACATATACGCAGTATTTT.

The V call is TRBV12-3 or TRBV12-4, the J call TRBJ1-6, with D perhaps TRBD1 (5 bases). Trimming removed 6 bases at V and 5 bases at J, with 14 bases between. CDR3 length equals 15 residues. DNA of the CDR3: TGTGCCAGCAGCCGATCGGGACTGCATAATTCACCCCTCCACTTT. As protein: CASSRSGLHNSPLHF.

The chain uses TRBV20-1 and TRBJ1-2; 9 positions match TRBD1. Germline V CDR1 and CDR2: DFQATT, SNEGSKA (reference sequence). This CDR3 contains 11 residues. J lost 7 bases, V lost 8 bases, and 5 bases had no gene match. The CDR3 DNA reads as TGCAGTAATAAGGGACAGGGTGGCTACACCTTC. This translates into CSNKGQGGYTF.

This chain joins TRBV12-3 or TRBV12-4 and TRBJ1-5, with 7 bases lining up with TRBD1. CDR3 length: 14 amino acids. V lost 5 bases to trimming and J lost 2 bases; unmatched junction nucleotides: 3. Here the CDR3 DNA reads TGTGCCAGCAGTGGGGACAGCGGCAATCAGCCCCAGCATTTT. Translating it yields CASSGDSGNQPQHF.

There are a few counts of this clonotype. The V gene is TRBV30, the J gene TRBJ2-3; D not certain. Deletions cut 3 bases from V and 1 base from J, with 11 bases between. CDR1 and CDR2 from the germline V gene are GTSNPN and SVGIG (reference sequence). The CDR3 loop spans 14 amino acids. CDR3 in amino acids: CAWRGLSGTDTQYF. For the CDR3, the DNA is TGTGCCTGGAGGGGTCTGTCCGGCACAGATACGCAGTATTTT.

The chain carries TRBV5-4 and TRBJ2-7, with TRBD1 matching 11 bases. There are 15 residues in the CDR3. Germline lookup yields CDR1 SGHNT and CDR2 YYREEE (reference sequence). The V segment lost 4 bases and the J segment 0 bases; nucleotides outside the gene matches: 3. The CDR3 nucleotides read TGTGCCAGCAGCAGGGACAGGGGGAGCTCCTACGAGCAGTACTTC. It specifies CASSRDRGSSYEQYF.

V usage is TRBV6-1 and J usage is TRBJ2-7, with D hard to call. V lost 2 bases and J 4 bases, leaving 3 bases between the germline ends. CDR1 and CDR2 from the germline V gene are MNHNS and SASEGT. There are 11 residues in the CDR3. The DNA of the CDR3 is TGTGCCAGCAGTGAACTTTACGAGCAGTACTTC. It encodes CASSELYEQYF.

In its sample, this clonotype is medium-sized. V usage is TRBV6-5 and J usage is TRBJ2-1; TRBD2 matches 7 bases. This CDR3 region has 14 residues. In germline, CDR1 is MNHEY, CDR2 SVGAGI. Trimming took 2 bases from V and 10 from J; bases not matched to a gene: 8. The CDR3, as DNA: TGTGCCAGCAGTTACGGCCTAGCGGTCGGGGAGCAGTTCTTC. Its translation: CASSYGLAVGEQFF.

In its sample, this clonotype ranks as medium-sized (0.01 to 0.1%). The chain has TRBV6-5 and TRBJ2-7; 8 nucleotides line up with TRBD2. The CDR3 is 14 residues long. J was trimmed by 3 bases and V by 6 bases; bases with no gene match: 7. Germline V lookup: CDR1 MNHEY, CDR2 SVGAGI. The CDR3 DNA reads TGTGCCAGCAGGGCGACTAGCGAACACTACGAGCAGTACTTC. As protein: CASRATSEHYEQYF.

This chain links TRBV6-1 with TRBJ2-2, with 8 bases matching TRBD1. J was trimmed by 4 bases and V by 7 bases; bases with no gene match: 8. Germline V gene data show CDR1 as MNHNS and CDR2 as SASEGT. This CDR3 spans 15 amino acids. CDR3 nucleotide sequence: TGTGCCAGCAAAACAGGGGGAGCGGGCACCGGGGAGCTGTTTTTT. Protein sequence: CASKTGGAGTGELFF.

Relative to its sample, this clonotype is medium-sized. The V and J genes are TRBV29-1 and TRBJ2-3, with D unclear. Germline values: CDR1 SQVTM, CDR2 ANQGSEA. V lost 7 bases to trimming and J lost 4 bases, with 18 bases between them. The CDR3 contains 14 residues. CDR3 sequence reads: CSAPGWEGADTQYF. In DNA, the CDR3 is TGCAGCGCCCCGGGCTGGGAAGGTGCAGATACGCAGTATTTT.

This clonotype counts as medium-sized. This chain uses TRBV19 with TRBJ2-1, with D tentatively TRBD1 or TRBD2 (5 bases each). Trimming cost V 7 bases and J 3 bases, with 19 bases left between them. Germline lookup yields CDR1 LNHDA and CDR2 SQIVND (reference sequence). The CDR3 spans 16 residues. DNA for the CDR3: TGTGCCAGTACAACGGGGCGCACGAACAGCTACAATGAGCAGTTCTTC. This encodes CASTTGRTNSYNEQFF.

V is TRBV5-3 and J is TRBJ2-6; D may be TRBD1 (6 bases). TRBV5-3 is an ORF, and what it does is uncertain. The CDR3 is made up of 17 amino acids. Trimming left V 4 bases short and J 0 bases short, with 14 bases between. CDR3 loop: CARSAQGRSSGANVLTF. In DNA, the CDR3 is TGTGCCAGAAGCGCACAGGGCAGATCCTCTGGGGCCAACGTCCTGACTTTC.

This clonotype counts as medium-sized. V is TRBV27 and J is TRBJ1-4; D is perhaps TRBD1 (6 bases). Germline assignment: CDR1 MNHEY and CDR2 SMNVEV (reference sequence). The CDR3 covers 14 residues. V was shortened by 6 bases and J by 8 bases, with 16 bases between the two germline ends. The DNA for the CDR3 is TGTGCCAGCAGCCTTCAGGGGATAGGGGAAAAACTGTTTTTT. Its translation: CASSLQGIGEKLFF.

This rearrangement joins TRBV28 to TRBJ2-7; 8 bases map to TRBD1. This CDR3 is built from 15 residues. Germline V gene lookup returns CDR1 MDHEN and CDR2 SYDVKM. J gave up 6 bases and V 6 bases, and 13 bases lay outside the gene matches. The CDR3: CASSRGGQGAREQYF. The CDR3 nucleotides read TGTGCCAGCAGCCGAGGGGGGCAGGGGGCACGCGAGCAGTACTTC.

The chain couples TRBV5-5 to TRBJ1-5; D perhaps matches TRBD1 (5 bases). The germline V gene encodes CDR1 SGHKS and CDR2 YYEKEE (reference sequence). The V and J ends lost 0 bases and 0 bases respectively, with 16 bases between them. The CDR3 extends over 18 amino acids. The CDR3 region has the DNA TGTGCCAGCAGCTTGGACGGGTCGGCAGGGTATAGCAATCAGCCCCAGCATTTT. Its translation is CASSLDGSAGYSNQPQHF.

Judged by abundance, this clonotype is medium-sized. The genes are TRBV19 and TRBJ2-7; TRBD2 might be the D (5 bases). Germline assignment: CDR1 LNHDA and CDR2 SQIVND (reference sequence). The CDR3 is 14 amino acids. Trimming shortened V by 3 bases and J by 0 bases, and 9 bases separated the two germline ends. The CDR3 sequence is CASSIRGNSYEQYF. The CDR3 coding sequence is TGTGCCAGTAGTATTCGAGGGAACTCCTACGAGCAGTACTTC. Full variable domain (rest looked up from reference TRBV19 and TRBJ2-7): DGGITQSPKYLFRKEGQNVTLSCEQNLNHDAMYWYRQDPGQGLRLIYYSQIVNDFQKGDIAEGYSVSREKKESFPLTVTSAQKNPTAFYLCASSIRGNSYEQYFGPGTRLTVT.

This clonotype is medium-sized by share. The chain links TRBV19 to TRBJ2-7; D perhaps matches TRBD2 (6 bases). The CDR3 has 16 amino acids. Germline CDR1 LNHDA, CDR2 SQIVND (reference sequence). Trimming stripped 1 base from V and 6 bases from J, with 19 bases between. The CDR3 loop reads CASSIAGTSPGLEQYF. CDR3 coding DNA: TGTGCCAGTAGTATAGCCGGCACTTCACCGGGACTCGAGCAGTACTTC.

This clonotype was counted between two and nine times. The V call is TRBV5-5, the J call TRBJ1-5, with D possibly TRBD1 on 5 matching bases. From germline, CDR1 is SGHKS and CDR2 YYEKEE (reference sequence). There are 14 residues in the CDR3. Trimming left V 0 bases short and J 9 bases short, with 13 bases between. In nucleotides, the CDR3 is TGTGCCAGCAGCTTGGAAGGGGCGAGGGGGCCCCAGCATTTT. As protein: CASSLEGARGPQHF.

The genes are TRBV20-1 and TRBJ1-5, with TRBD1 as a possible D gene (6 bases). The germline V gene has CDR1 DFQATT and CDR2 SNEGSKA (reference sequence). This CDR3 contains 13 residues. V shed 3 bases and J shed 7 bases, with 13 bases lying between them. For the CDR3, the DNA is TGCAGTGCTAGGGTGGGGGCGGAACAGCCCCAGCATTTT. It specifies CSARVGAEQPQHF.